One sample yielded the 21 T cell receptor beta chains listed below, sequenced in a study of T-cell memory formation after mild COVID-19. A single record per CDR3 protein comes from TCRdb applying MiXCR to the 5' RACE reads. Of about 210,000 distinct CDR3 sequences in the sample, about 11% were seen once. Sequencing was performed on PBMCs or a T cell subset sorted from them (not recorded which). The receptors originated from a man younger than 35 who had mild COVID-19 (a few samples of this study predate the infection). Cell type and time point are not known.

This clonotype was counted only a few times. The chain is built from TRBV7-2 and TRBJ2-3; D is perhaps TRBD2 (7 bases). V was pared by 2 bases and J by 3 bases, with 12 bases between. CDR3 length: 15 amino acids. Germline CDR1 is SGHTA and CDR2 is FQGNSA. The CDR3 bases are TGTGCCAGCAGCTTACTGGGGGGGGCAACAGATACGCAGTATTTT. Amino acid sequence: CASSLLGGATDTQYF.

As concerns this clonotype: Compared with germline, one end of the junction differs, possibly owing to a read error. The chain links TRBV5-1 to TRBJ2-2; TRBD2 aligns across 12 bases. This CDR3 contains 21 residues. Germline loops: CDR1 SGHRS, CDR2 YFSETQ. This CDR3 reads CTSSRGPTLAGGHLSTGELFF. CDR3 DNA: TGCACCAGCAGCAGAGGACCGACACTAGCGGGGGGCCACCTGTCCACCGGGGAGCTGTTTTTT.

The sample holds many counts of this clonotype. V usage is TRBV28 and J usage is TRBJ1-5, with TRBD1 as a possible D gene (5 bases). The CDR3 loop spans 18 amino acids. The V end lost 6 bases, the J end lost 1 base, and 22 bases lay between the germline ends. CDR1 MDHEN and CDR2 SYDVKM come from the germline V gene. The DNA for the CDR3 is TGTGCCAGCAGCGAGTTTGCGGGCTACCGGGACAGCAATCAGCCCCAGCATTTT. This translates into CASSEFAGYRDSNQPQHF. The full variable domain, completed using reference TRBV28 and TRBJ1-5, is DVKVTQSSRYLVKRTGEKVFLECVQDMDHENMFWYRQDPGLGLRLIYFSYDVKMKEKGDIPEGYSVSREKKERFSLILESASTNQTSMYLCASSEFAGYRDSNQPQHFGDGTRLSIL.

This clonotype has a handful of counts. This sequence joins TRBV24-1 and TRBJ2-5; D might be TRBD1 (5 bases). This CDR3 region has 13 residues. The germline CDR1 and CDR2 sequences are KGHDR and SFDVKD. V lost 2 bases to trimming and J lost 10 bases, with 13 bases between them. CDR3 residues: CATSDWGGADQYF. The CDR3 nucleotides read TGTGCCACCAGTGATTGGGGTGGGGCAGACCAGTACTTC.

This sequence joins TRBV29-1 and TRBJ2-5; the match to TRBD1 covers 9 bases. J was trimmed by 5 bases and V by 8 bases; bases with no gene match: 12. The CDR3 is made up of 14 amino acids. Germline CDR1 is SQVTM and CDR2 is ANQGSEA. The DNA for the CDR3 is TGCAGCACGCTACAGGGGGCAGTTCACGAGACCCAGTACTTC. It is translated as CSTLQGAVHETQYF.

The gene calls are TRBV12-3 or TRBV12-4 and TRBJ2-5; 11 bases are shared with TRBD2. Trimming took 7 bases from V and 6 from J; bases not matched to a gene: 10. This CDR3 comprises 15 residues. The CDR3 reads CASTHSGGAPKTQYF. DNA for the CDR3: TGTGCCAGCACCCATAGCGGGGGGGCCCCTAAGACCCAGTACTTC.

A few counts support this clonotype. The chain has TRBV4-1 and TRBJ2-7; TRBD1 matches 7 bases. There are 18 residues in the CDR3. The junction had 15 bases not matched to a gene; V was cut back by 1 base and J by 3 bases. The V gene's germline CDR1 is MGHRA and CDR2 YSYEKL. The CDR3 spells CASSQAETRQGADYEQYF. Written as DNA, the CDR3 is TGCGCCAGCAGCCAAGCCGAGACTCGACAGGGAGCGGACTACGAGCAGTACTTC.

V gene TRBV6-2 or TRBV6-3 combines with J gene TRBJ2-1, with D perhaps matching TRBD2 (8 bases). V shed 4 bases and J shed 6 bases, with 22 bases lying between them. The CDR3 contains 17 residues. Germline V gives CDR1 MNHEY, CDR2 SVGEGT. In DNA form, the CDR3 reads TGTGCCAGCAGTTCCCTTAGGGGGCGGGGGGCCCTCAATGAGCAGTTCTTC. Protein product: CASSSLRGRGALNEQFF.

The J gene is TRBJ2-1, the V gene TRBV21-1; TRBD1 reflects the table's D call only, with no check against the DNA. TRBV21-1 counts as a pseudogene. There are 16 residues in the CDR3. The chain's CDR3 is CASTDVDRQGTHEQFF. The CDR3 nucleotides are TGTGCCAGCACCGACGTTGACCGACAGGGGACCCATGAGCAGTTCTTC.

This clonotype was observed a few times. The chain links TRBV6-6 to TRBJ2-7; 10 bases agree with TRBD1. CDR1 MNHNY and CDR2 SVGAGI come from the germline V gene (reference sequence). Unmatched junction bases numbered 1, after V lost 2 bases and J lost 6 bases. The CDR3 is made up of 13 amino acids. For the CDR3, the DNA is TGTGCCAGCAGTTACGGACAGGGGGGCGAGCAGTACGTC. Its protein is CASSYGQGGEQYV.

This clonotype turned up a few times. This rearrangement joins TRBV29-1 to TRBJ2-2; D possibly uses TRBD1 or TRBD2 (7 bases each). CDR3 length: 18 residues. Germline CDR1 is SQVTM and CDR2 is ANQGSEA. Between the trimmed V and J ends, which lost 2 bases and 0 bases, there was a span of 19 bases. Here the CDR3 reads CSVELKVGGTANTGELFF. The CDR3 DNA follows: TGCAGCGTTGAATTAAAGGTGGGAGGGACAGCGAACACCGGGGAGCTGTTTTTT.

CDR3 sequence reads: CSAPRDSTTDTQYF. The CDR3 region has the DNA TGCAGTGCTCCCCGGGACAGTACCACAGATACGCAGTATTTT. The rearrangement links TRBV20-1 to TRBJ2-3, with 7 bases matching TRBD1. There are 14 residues in the CDR3. With 5 bases clipped from V and 2 bases from J, the junction kept 7 bases outside the gene matches. In germline, CDR1 is DFQATT, CDR2 SNEGSKA (reference sequence).

The chain links TRBV5-1 to TRBJ2-1, with a possible D match to TRBD2 (6 bases). V was trimmed by 1 base and J by 2 bases, leaving 10 bases between them. This CDR3 contains 15 residues. Germline CDR1 SGHRS, CDR2 YFSETQ. The CDR3 DNA sequence: TGCGCCAGCAGCTTGCGGGGGAAGACCTACAATGAGCAGTTCTTC. Encoded protein: CASSLRGKTYNEQFF.

V usage is TRBV24-1 and J usage is TRBJ2-6; D gene ambiguous. Trimming cost V 0 bases and J 4 bases, with 6 bases left between them. This CDR3 has 15 amino acids. The germline V gene encodes CDR1 KGHDR and CDR2 SFDVKD. As DNA, the CDR3 is TGTGCCACCAGTGATTTGCCACCCGGGGCCAACGTCCTGACTTTC. Residues: CATSDLPPGANVLTF.

The chain carries TRBV4-3 and TRBJ2-7; D is perhaps TRBD1 (5 bases). V dropped 1 base and J dropped 2 bases, with 15 bases sitting between them. Germline V gene sequence: CDR1 LGHNA, CDR2 YSLEER. This CDR3 region has 16 residues. CDR3 DNA: TGCGCCAGCAGCCAAGGAATAAGCAGGGTGGCCTACGAGCAGTACTTC. It yields the protein CASSQGISRVAYEQYF.

The V gene is TRBV7-9, the J gene TRBJ2-7; weak D call: TRBD2 (7 bases). The V end was cut by 5 bases, the J end by 9 bases, with 11 bases between. From germline, CDR1 is SEHNR and CDR2 FQNEAQ (reference sequence). The CDR3 totals 11 residues. This CDR3 is CASSRGAGQYV. The CDR3 DNA reads TGTGCCAGCAGCCGGGGGGCAGGGCAGTACGTC.

The chain recombines TRBV3-1 with TRBJ2-7, with 8 bases matching TRBD1. With V trimmed by 6 bases and J by 1 base, 5 bases remained unmatched. The CDR3 has 14 amino acids. CDR1 LGHDT and CDR2 YNNKEL come from the germline V gene (reference sequence). In nucleotides, the CDR3 is TGTGCCAGCAGGAAACAGGGGGTATCCTACGAGCAGTACTTC. Its translation: CASRKQGVSYEQYF.

The chain carries TRBV5-1 and TRBJ2-5; 9 bases agree with TRBD1. The germline V gene encodes CDR1 SGHRS and CDR2 YFSETQ. Losses at the gene ends were 4 bases for V and 4 bases for J; bases not matched to a gene: 11. The CDR3 extends over 16 amino acids. CDR3 bases: TGCGCCAGCAGCGTACAGGGGGCGGTTTCCCGAGAGACCCAGTACTTC. Its protein product is CASSVQGAVSRETQYF.

The V gene is TRBV4-1, the J gene TRBJ1-1; D uncertain. The CDR3 totals 15 residues. The germline V gene encodes CDR1 MGHRA and CDR2 YSYEKL. Trimming took off 1 base at V and 4 bases at J, with 13 bases between the two ends. The chain's CDR3 is CASSQAAGRGTEAFF. The CDR3 DNA follows: TGCGCCAGCAGCCAAGCGGCAGGCAGAGGCACTGAAGCTTTCTTT.

This clonotype showed up just a few times. The chain uses TRBV12-3 or TRBV12-4 and TRBJ2-7; D gene ambiguous. The CDR3 totals 14 residues. V dropped 6 bases and J dropped 4 bases, with 16 bases sitting between them. The CDR3 DNA reads as TGTGCCAGCAGACAACCCGCCCTGGGGTACGAGCAGTACTTC. Its translation: CASRQPALGYEQYF.

Only a few counts were recorded for this clonotype. The chain has TRBV5-1 and TRBJ2-1; no firm D call. The CDR3 totals 11 residues. Germline lookup yields CDR1 SGHRS and CDR2 YFSETQ. The V and J ends lost 4 bases and 7 bases respectively, with 6 bases between them. This CDR3 reads CASSIFNEQFF. As DNA, the CDR3 is TGCGCCAGCAGCATCTTTAATGAGCAGTTCTTC. Looking up the rest from reference TRBV5-1 and TRBJ2-1 gives the full variable domain: KAGVTQTPRYLIKTRGQQVTLSCSPISGHRSVSWYQQTPGQGLQFLFEYFSETQRNKGNFPGRFSGRQFSNSRSEMNVSTLELGDSALYLCASSIFNEQFFGPGTRLTVL.